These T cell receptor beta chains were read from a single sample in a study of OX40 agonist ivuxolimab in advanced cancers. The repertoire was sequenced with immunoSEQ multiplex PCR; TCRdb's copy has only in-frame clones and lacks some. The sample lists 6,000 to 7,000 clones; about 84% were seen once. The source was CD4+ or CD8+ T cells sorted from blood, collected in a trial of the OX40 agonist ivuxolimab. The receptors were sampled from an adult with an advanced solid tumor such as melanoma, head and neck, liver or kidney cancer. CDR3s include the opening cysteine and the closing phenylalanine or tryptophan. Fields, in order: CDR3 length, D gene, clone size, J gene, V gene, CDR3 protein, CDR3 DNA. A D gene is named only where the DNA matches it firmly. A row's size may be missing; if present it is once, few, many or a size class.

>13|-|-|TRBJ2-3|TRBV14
CASSQDWGDTQYF
TGTGCCAGCAGCCAAGATTGGGGAGATACGCAGTATTTT
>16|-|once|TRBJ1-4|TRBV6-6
CASTQLPGATNEKLFF
TGTGCCAGCACACAACTGCCAGGTGCAACTAATGAAAAACTGTTTTTT
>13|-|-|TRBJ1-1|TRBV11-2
CASSPGNLDEAFF
TGTGCCAGCAGCCCTGGGAATTTGGACGAAGCTTTCTTT
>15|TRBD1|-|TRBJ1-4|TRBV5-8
CASSSPGQPNEKLFF
TGTGCCAGCAGCTCCCCGGGACAGCCTAATGAAAAACTGTTTTTT
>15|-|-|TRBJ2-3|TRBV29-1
CSVGPREYSTDTQYF
TGCAGCGTTGGGCCCCGGGAGTATAGCACAGATACGCAGTATTTT
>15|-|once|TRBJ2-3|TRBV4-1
CASSQGTFPSDTQYF
TGCGCCAGCAGCCAGGGGACTTTTCCATCCGATACGCAGTATTTT
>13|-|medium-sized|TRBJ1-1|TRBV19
CASSSYLSTEAFF
TGTGCCAGTAGCTCCTACCTTAGCACTGAAGCTTTCTTT
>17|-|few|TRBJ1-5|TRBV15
CATSRGFNSGGNQPQHF
TGTGCCACCAGCAGAGGCTTTAACTCGGGCGGCAATCAGCCCCAGCATTTT
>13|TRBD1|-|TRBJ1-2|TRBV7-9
CASSDGTEYGYTF
TGTGCCAGCAGCGACGGGACAGAGTATGGCTACACCTTC
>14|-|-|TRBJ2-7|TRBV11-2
CASSPGLISYEQYF
TGTGCCAGCAGCCCCGGACTCATCTCCTACGAGCAGTACTTC
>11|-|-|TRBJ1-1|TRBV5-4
CASSSFTEAFF
TGTGCCAGCAGCTCATTTACTGAAGCTTTCTTT
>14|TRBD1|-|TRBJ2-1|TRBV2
CARYSGTGTDEQFF
TGTGCCAGATACTCCGGGACAGGGACGGATGAGCAGTTCTTC
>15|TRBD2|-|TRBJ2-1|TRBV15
CATSLAGDPYNEQFF
TGTGCCACCAGCTTAGCGGGGGACCCCTACAATGAGCAGTTCTTC
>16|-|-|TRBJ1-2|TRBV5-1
CASSPSVGGDVYGYTF
TGCGCCAGCAGCCCGTCGGTTGGGGGAGACGTCTATGGCTACACCTTC
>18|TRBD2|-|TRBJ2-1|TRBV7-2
CASSFGTSGGSSYNEQFF
TGTGCCAGCAGCTTCGGGACTAGCGGGGGTAGCTCCTACAATGAGCAGTTCTTC
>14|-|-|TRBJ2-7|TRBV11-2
CASSPPGRAYEQYF
TGTGCCAGCAGTCCGCCGGGCAGGGCATACGAGCAGTACTTC
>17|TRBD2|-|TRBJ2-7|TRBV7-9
CASSQDLQAGEIYEQYF
TGCGCCAGCAGCCAAGATCTCCAAGCGGGGGAGATCTACGAGCAGTACTTC
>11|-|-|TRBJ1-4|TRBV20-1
CSAPKGALTFF
TGCAGTGCTCCCAAGGGCGCCCTGACGTTTTTT
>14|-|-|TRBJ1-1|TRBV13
CASSLATGLTEAFF
TGTGCCAGCAGTTTGGCTACAGGACTCACTGAAGCTTTCTTT
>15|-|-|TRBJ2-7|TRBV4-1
CASSQEGLSSYEQYF
TGCGCCAGCAGCCAAGAAGGGCTCAGCTCCTACGAGCAGTACTTC
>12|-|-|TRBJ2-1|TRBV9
CASSVVQKEQFF
TGTGCCAGCAGCGTAGTCCAGAAAGAGCAGTTCTTC
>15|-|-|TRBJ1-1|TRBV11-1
CASSLRRSENTEAFF
TGTGCCAGCAGCTTAAGACGATCAGAGAACACTGAAGCTTTCTTT
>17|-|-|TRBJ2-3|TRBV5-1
CASSLVEEALFTDTQYF
TGCGCCAGCAGCTTGGTTGAAGAAGCTCTTTTCACAGATACGCAGTATTTT
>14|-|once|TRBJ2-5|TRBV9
CASSGGMREETQYF
TGTGCCAGCAGCGGGGGAATGAGGGAAGAGACCCAGTACTTC
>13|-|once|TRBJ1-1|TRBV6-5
CATRTDGNTEAFF
TGTGCCACGCGGACAGATGGCAACACTGAAGCTTTCTTT
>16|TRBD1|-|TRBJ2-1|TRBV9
CASSAGQVWSYNEQFF
TGTGCCAGCAGCGCCGGACAGGTTTGGTCCTACAATGAGCAGTTCTTC
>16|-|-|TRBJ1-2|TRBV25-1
CASSPQGGTPNYGYTF
TGTGCCAGCAGCCCCCAAGGGGGGACACCTAACTATGGCTACACCTTC
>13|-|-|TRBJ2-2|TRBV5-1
CASLNGNTGELFF
TGCGCCAGCCTTAACGGGAACACCGGGGAGCTGTTTTTT
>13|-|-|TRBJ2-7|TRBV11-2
CASSSPNRDEQYF
TGTGCCAGCAGCTCCCCTAACAGGGACGAGCAGTACTTC
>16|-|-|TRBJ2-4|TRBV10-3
CAISESSGWDKNIQYF
TGTGCCATCAGTGAGTCATCAGGTTGGGATAAAAACATTCAGTACTTC
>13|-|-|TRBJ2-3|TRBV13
CASSPRDTDTQYF
TGTGCCAGCAGCCCTAGGGACACAGATACGCAGTATTTT
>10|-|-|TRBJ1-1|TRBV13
CASSLSEAFF
TGTGCCAGCAGCCTCTCGGAGGCTTTCTTT
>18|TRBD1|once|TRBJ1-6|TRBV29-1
CSVEIGSGQGSYNSPLHF
TGCAGCGTTGAAATTGGTTCGGGACAGGGTTCCTATAATTCACCCCTCCACTTT
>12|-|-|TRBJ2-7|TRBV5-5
CASSYTSYEQYF
TGTGCCAGCAGCTACACAAGCTACGAGCAGTACTTC
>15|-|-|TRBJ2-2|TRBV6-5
CASSYDSSNTGELFF
TGTGCCAGCAGTTACGACAGCTCGAACACCGGGGAGCTGTTTTTT
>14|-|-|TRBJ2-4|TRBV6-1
CASSDLLGTNIQYF
TGTGCCAGCAGTGACCTCCTCGGGACAAACATTCAGTACTTC
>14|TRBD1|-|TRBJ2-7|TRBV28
CASSDGTVRAEQYF
TGTGCCAGCAGTGACGGGACAGTGAGAGCCGAGCAGTACTTC
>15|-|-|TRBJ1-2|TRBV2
CASKGTVGVGYGYTF
TGTGCCAGCAAAGGGACCGTTGGGGTTGGCTATGGCTACACCTTC
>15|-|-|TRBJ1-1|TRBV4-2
CASSLAAGFSTEAFF
TGTGCCAGCAGCTTGGCCGCGGGTTTTAGCACTGAAGCTTTCTTT
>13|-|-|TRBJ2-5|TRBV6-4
CASSEGAGETQYF
TGTGCCAGCAGTGAGGGGGCGGGAGAGACCCAGTACTTC
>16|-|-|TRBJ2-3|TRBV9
CASSVESLASTDTQYF
TGTGCCAGCAGCGTAGAGAGTCTGGCTAGCACAGATACGCAGTATTTT
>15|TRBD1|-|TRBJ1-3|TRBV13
CASSPDRGSGNTIYF
TGTGCCAGCAGCCCCGACAGGGGTTCAGGAAACACCATATATTTT
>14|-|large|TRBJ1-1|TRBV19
CASIETAGWTEAFF
TGTGCCAGTATAGAGACCGCGGGGTGGACTGAAGCTTTCTTT
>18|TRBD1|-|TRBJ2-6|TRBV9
CASSGRDRGRSGANVLTF
TGTGCCAGCAGCGGCCGGGACAGGGGGCGATCTGGGGCCAACGTCCTGACTTTC
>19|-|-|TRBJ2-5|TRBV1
CTSSQEGLAGAVIQETQYF
TGCACCAGCAGCCAAGAGGGACTAGCGGGGGCCGTGATCCAAGAGACCCAGTACTTC
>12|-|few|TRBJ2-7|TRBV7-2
CASSLRVYEQYF
TGTGCCAGCAGCTTAAGGGTCTACGAGCAGTACTTC
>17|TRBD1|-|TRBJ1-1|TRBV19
CASSIAQGAIINTEAFF
TGTGCCAGTAGTATAGCGCAGGGGGCGATAATTAACACTGAAGCTTTCTTT
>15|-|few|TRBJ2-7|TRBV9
CASSVGAGSSHEQYF
TGTGCCAGCAGCGTAGGGGCAGGGTCTTCCCACGAGCAGTACTTC
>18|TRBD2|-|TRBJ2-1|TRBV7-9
CASSLNLVLAGVINEQFF
TGTGCCAGCAGCTTAAATCTCGTGTTAGCGGGTGTTATCAATGAGCAGTTCTTC
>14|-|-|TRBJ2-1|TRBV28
CASRSRGSYNEQFF
TGTGCCAGCAGATCAAGGGGCTCCTACAATGAGCAGTTCTTC
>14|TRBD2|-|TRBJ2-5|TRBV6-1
CASSQGGGQETQYF
TGTGCCAGCAGTCAGGGCGGGGGCCAAGAGACCCAGTACTTC
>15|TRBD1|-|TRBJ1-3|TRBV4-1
CASSLQGQSGNTIYF
TGCGCCAGCAGCCTCCAGGGACAGTCAGGAAACACCATATATTTT
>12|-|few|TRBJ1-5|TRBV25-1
CASQGGYQPQHF
TGTGCCAGCCAAGGGGGATATCAGCCCCAGCATTTT
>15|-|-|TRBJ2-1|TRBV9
CASSVGLAPYNEQFF
TGTGCCAGCAGCGTAGGGCTAGCGCCTTACAATGAGCAGTTCTTC